This T cell receptor beta chain emerged from a study of blood T cell repertoires in COVID-19. Study-wide context: Some COVID-19 samples were acute and others convalescent; all came from the United States, Italy and Spain.

Only in-frame clones appear in the TCRdb table, and some are missing; sequencing was by immunoSEQ multiplex PCR. The data hold 200,000 to 250,000 clones, with 83% observed a single time. The ends were cut back, 0 bases at V and 8 bases at J, with 9 bases in the middle. The CDR3 runs to 13 residues. Germline loops: CDR1 SGDLS, CDR2 YYNGEE. Sequencing was performed on peripheral blood. This sequence was found in a woman in her forties or fifties with acute or convalescent COVID-19. The chain links TRBV9 to TRBJ1-3; tentative D call: TRBD1 (6 bases). CDR3 loop: CASSVGKGDTIYF. CDR3 bases: TGTGCCAGCAGCGTAGGGAAGGGGGACACCATATATTTT.